The rows below give T cell receptor beta chains drawn from one sample of a study of T cell responses to AZD1222 COVID-19 vaccine. Some clones are missing from TCRdb's copy, which holds only in-frame ones; the method was immunoSEQ multiplex PCR. The sample consists of roughly 160,000 clones, 85% to 95% of them appearing once. The specimen comprised peripheral blood, sampled on day 0 of AZD1222 vaccination. The source is an adult in good health. Both conserved end residues are part of each CDR3. A D gene is named only where the DNA matches it firmly. Where a row states a size, it is once, few, many or the class of an expanded clone; other rows omit it.

TRBD2,NA,TRBV19,TRBJ2-5,TGTGCCAGTAGTAGCGGGGGTACGGGGGAGACCCAGTACTTC,CASSSGGTGETQYF
TRBD2,NA,TRBV11-1,TRBJ2-7,TGTGCCAGCAGCTTAGGTCGGGGGGCCTACGAGCAGTACTTC,CASSLGRGAYEQYF
NA,NA,TRBV24-1,TRBJ1-5,TGTGCCACCAGTGATCCCACAGGGAGTGGTCAGCCCCAGCATTTT,CATSDPTGSGQPQHF
NA,few,TRBV10-2,TRBJ1-3,TGCGCCAGCAGTTGGTCTGGAAACACCATATATTTT,CASSWSGNTIYF
TRBD1,NA,TRBV4-1,TRBJ1-2,TGCGCCAGCAGCCAACAACTGACAGGGAACTATGGCTACACCTTC,CASSQQLTGNYGYTF
TRBD2,NA,TRBV5-1,TRBJ2-3,TGCGCCAGCAGTCAAGGACTAGCGGCGGATACGCAGTATTTT,CASSQGLAADTQYF
NA,NA,TRBV5-6,TRBJ2-6,TGTGCCAGCAGCTTAACAACCCCCAACGTCCTGACTTTC,CASSLTTPNVLTF
NA,NA,TRBV7-9,TRBJ1-5,TGTGCCAGCAGCTTGGGAGATCAGCCCCAGCATTTT,CASSLGDQPQHF
NA,NA,TRBV13,TRBJ2-7,TGTGCCAGCAGTTGGGGCGCATCTCGATACGAGCAGTACTTC,CASSWGASRYEQYF
TRBD1,NA,TRBV4-1,TRBJ2-7,TGCGCCAGCAGCCAAGATGGGACAGGGGTCGGGGAGCAGTACTTC,CASSQDGTGVGEQYF
NA,NA,TRBV7-2,TRBJ1-6,TGTGCCAGCAGCTTTAGAGGCCTCTATAATTCACCCCTCCACTTT,CASSFRGLYNSPLHF
NA,NA,TRBV9,TRBJ1-4,TGTGCCAGCAGCGTAGATAAGGGGGAAAAACTGTTTTTT,CASSVDKGEKLFF
NA,NA,TRBV3-1/TRBV3-2,TRBJ2-7,TGTGCCAGCAGCAGTCGGGACGGACCATACGAGCAGTACTTC,CASSSRDGPYEQYF
NA,few,TRBV13,TRBJ2-7,TGTGCCAGCAGCTTAGCAGCCACCTACGAGCAGTACTTC,CASSLAATYEQYF
NA,once,TRBV12-3/TRBV12-4,TRBJ1-1,TGTGCCAGCAGCCGGGGGAGGTACACTGAAGCTTTCTTT,CASSRGRYTEAFF
NA,NA,TRBV13,TRBJ1-3,TGTGCCAGCAGCTTAGGCTCTGGAAACACCATATATTTT,CASSLGSGNTIYF
TRBD2,NA,TRBV5-1,TRBJ2-5,TGCGCCAGCAGCGCGGGGGGGGTCATACAAGAGACCCAGTACTTC,CASSAGGVIQETQYF
NA,NA,TRBV2,TRBJ1-1,TGTGCCAGCAGTGAAATCGGCCTTAGGGCTATTACTGAAGCTTTCTTT,CASSEIGLRAITEAFF
TRBD1,NA,TRBV5-4,TRBJ1-2,TGTGCCAGCAGCTTGACCGGGACAGGGGGCGATGGCTACACCTTC,CASSLTGTGGDGYTF
NA,NA,TRBV27,TRBJ1-3,TGTGCCAGCAGTCCCCCGGGTAGGGATGGAAACACCATATATTTT,CASSPPGRDGNTIYF
TRBD1,NA,TRBV18,TRBJ1-2,TGTGCCAGCTCACCCTCGCAGGGGGAAAACTATGGCTACACCTTC,CASSPSQGENYGYTF
TRBD1,NA,TRBV5-1,TRBJ1-6,TGCGCCAGCAGCTCGACCGGGACAGCAAAATCACCCCTCCACTTT,CASSSTGTAKSPLHF
NA,NA,TRBV7-9,TRBJ1-4,TGTGCCAGCAGCTTAGAGTGGGGAGCCAGTGGTGAAAAACTGTTTTTT,CASSLEWGASGEKLFF
NA,once,TRBV6-5,TRBJ2-1,TGTGCCAGCAGTTACTGGGTCCCTAGCTCCTACAATGAGCAGTTCTTC,CASSYWVPSSYNEQFF
TRBD1,once,TRBV6-2/TRBV6-3,TRBJ2-1,TGTGCCAGCAGTCTATTCCAGGGGGCAGGTGAGCAGTTCTTC,CASSLFQGAGEQFF
NA,NA,TRBV18,TRBJ1-1,TGTGCCAGCTCCCTCTGGGACGGAAACACTGAAGCTTTCTTT,CASSLWDGNTEAFF
TRBD1,NA,TRBV5-1,TRBJ1-4,TGCGCCAGCAGACCCGGGACAGTGGATGAAAAACTGTTTTTT,CASRPGTVDEKLFF
NA,once,TRBV3-1/TRBV3-2,TRBJ2-7,TGTGCCAGCAGCTACAAGCTCGAAGGGGACCTCTACGAGCAGTACTTC,CASSYKLEGDLYEQYF
NA,NA,TRBV5-6,TRBJ1-2,TGTGCCAGCAGCTTCGGATTGAACTATGGCTACACCTTC,CASSFGLNYGYTF
NA,NA,TRBV6-5,TRBJ2-2,TGTGCCAGCATTTGGGGGGGCTCGTTCGGGGAGCTGTTTTTT,CASIWGGSFGELFF
TRBD1,NA,TRBV10-3,TRBJ1-4,TGTGCCACATACAGGGGATTTGGCGAAAAACTGTTTTTT,CATYRGFGEKLFF
NA,NA,TRBV3-1/TRBV3-2,TRBJ1-1,TGTGCCAGCACCCCGGGGGCAGGGCCATGGGACACTGAAGCTTTCTTT,CASTPGAGPWDTEAFF
NA,NA,TRBV5-1,TRBJ2-7,TGCGCCAGCAGCTTGACCCAGGGAACCTACGAGCAGTACTTC,CASSLTQGTYEQYF
NA,NA,TRBV7-2,TRBJ2-7,TGTGCCAGCAGCTCGTGTTACGAGCAGTACTTC,CASSSCYEQYF
NA,NA,TRBV28,TRBJ2-5,TGTGCCAGCAGTTACGTAGGAGTCCAAGAGACCCAGTACTTC,CASSYVGVQETQYF
NA,NA,TRBV9,TRBJ1-4,TGTGCCAGCAGCGTAGTCCCGGGCGGGGAAAAACTGTTTTTT,CASSVVPGGEKLFF
NA,NA,TRBV2,TRBJ1-6,TGTGCCAGCAGATCGAGACAGGTTTTCTATAATTCACCCCTCCACTTT,CASRSRQVFYNSPLHF
NA,few,TRBV27,TRBJ1-2,TGTGCCAGCAGTTTATCGGGGACCTATGGCTACACCTTC,CASSLSGTYGYTF
NA,NA,TRBV6-5,TRBJ1-1,TGTGCCAGCAGTTACCTCCACGATGAAGCTTTCTTT,CASSYLHDEAFF
TRBD1,NA,TRBV4-1,TRBJ1-1,TGCGCCAGCAGCCAAGATCCAGTGTCCCACAGGGGGCAAAACACTGAAGCTTTCTTT,CASSQDPVSHRGQNTEAFF
NA,NA,TRBV7-8,TRBJ1-5,TGTGCCAGCAGCTTAACCCCGGCTGTTTGGGGGTATAGCAATCAGCCCCAGCATTTT,CASSLTPAVWGYSNQPQHF
NA,NA,TRBV4-1,TRBJ1-5,TGCGCCAGCAGCCAATTTTTGATCCCAGGGAGGAATCAGCCCCAGCATTTT,CASSQFLIPGRNQPQHF